This T cell receptor beta chain was sequenced during a study of T cell repertoires in cytomegalovirus infection. Background on the study: Recently identified HLA-C-restricted and well-studied HLA-B-restricted CMV epitopes were used.

In TCRdb, the reads were re-called with MiXCR into one record per CDR3 protein. The top ten clones hold around 12% of a sample with fewer than 950,000 distinct CDR3 sequences, around a third of them seen once. Study-wide points: Public TCR beta family frequency separated CMV-and-HLA carriers, including in an independent cohort.

A note on this clonotype: Antigen: not known.

The source is a human donor in good health (CMV status not recorded). Some clones in this sample may be carry-over from other donors' samples. The sample was cultured CD8+ T cells from PBMCs, taken from culture after CMV antigen stimulation.

The chain's CDR3 is CASKDRGRETQYF. DNA for the CDR3: TGTGCCAGCAAAGACAGGGGGCGAGAGACCCAGTACTTC. V is TRBV5-4 and J is TRBJ2-5; TRBD1 agrees at 10 bases. The CDR3 extends over 13 amino acids. Trimming took 6 bases from V and 4 from J; bases not matched to a gene: 3. Germline-derived CDR1 and CDR2 are SGHNT and YYREEE (reference sequence).